This T cell receptor (beta chain) was identified in a study of graft-versus-host responses after intestinal transplantation. Study in general: Those transplanted obtained multivisceral, liver-intestinal, or isolated intestinal grafts.

About this clone itself: The antigen remains undetermined.

Assay used: immunoSEQ multiplex PCR; TCRdb lists only in-frame clones, some missing. The repertoire holds more than 100,000 clones, 93% seen once, with 1% to 1.5% in the top ten. This CDR3 is 12 amino acids long. Germline CDR1 is MGHRA and CDR2 is YSYEKL. Trimming took 5 bases from V and 8 from J; bases not matched to a gene: 5. This TCR was sampled from a human donor who received an intestinal transplant. The rearrangement links TRBV4-1 to TRBJ1-1; 7 nucleotides agree with TRBD1. Here the sequenced sample was unstimulated CD8+ T cells sorted from spleen or lymph node cells, taken before intestinal transplant. For the CDR3, the DNA is TGCGCCAGCAGCGGGGACAGTCAAGAAGCTTTCTTT. Amino acids: CASSGDSQEAFF.